Below are 17 T cell receptor beta chains sequenced from a single sample in a study of siplizumab effects on memory and regulatory T cells. Libraries were prepared by immunoSEQ multiplex PCR; TCRdb keeps only in-frame clonotypes and omits some of them. This table holds 50,000 to 55,000 clones, 95% to 98% found once. Material: naive CD4+ T cells sorted from blood. These receptors all come from a human donor in good health.

This rearrangement joins TRBV12-5 to TRBJ1-1, with D hard to call. The CDR3 loop spans 12 amino acids. The V and J ends lost 7 bases and 7 bases respectively, with 13 bases between them. CDR1 LGHNT and CDR2 FRNRAP come from the germline V gene. The CDR3 nucleotides are TGTGCTAGTGTCCGGACTTTTGATGAAGCTTTCTTT. Its protein is CASVRTFDEAFF. The whole variable domain, remainder taken from reference TRBV12-5 and TRBJ1-1, is DARVTQTPRHKVTEMGQEVTMRCQPILGHNTVFWYRQTMMQGLELLAYFRNRAPLDDSGMPKDRFSAEMPDATLATLKIQPSEPRDSAVYFCASVRTFDEAFFGQGTRLTVV.

The chain carries TRBV6-6 and TRBJ1-5, with TRBD1 identical over 11 bases. CDR1 and CDR2 from the germline V gene are MNHNY and SVGAGI (reference sequence). The CDR3 spans 15 residues. V was clipped by 5 bases and J by 6 bases; unmatched bases: 6. The CDR3 spells CASSPPGQGGQPQHF. Here the CDR3 DNA reads TGTGCCAGCAGTCCCCCGGGACAGGGGGGTCAGCCCCAGCATTTT.

The chain joins TRBV15 to TRBJ2-3; no clear D. This CDR3 has 15 residues. V gave up 0 bases and J gave up 2 bases, with 9 bases separating them. The germline gives CDR1 LNHNV, CDR2 YYDKDF (reference sequence). This CDR3 reads CATSREGQSTDTQYF. In DNA form, the CDR3 reads TGTGCCACCAGCAGAGAAGGGCAGTCCACAGATACGCAGTATTTT.

The gene calls are TRBV11-2 and TRBJ2-1; 7 bases map to TRBD2. CDR1 SGHAT and CDR2 FQNNGV come from the germline V gene. Trimming took 8 bases from V and 0 from J; bases not matched to a gene: 4. This CDR3 has 14 residues. The CDR3 spells CASGWGGSYNEQFF. In DNA, the CDR3 is TGTGCCAGCGGATGGGGGGGCTCCTACAATGAGCAGTTCTTC.

This clone has only one observation. The chain uses TRBV7-9 and TRBJ2-1; TRBD2 aligns across 11 bases. This CDR3 region has 17 residues. The V and J ends lost 2 bases and 1 base, in that order; junction bases with no gene match: 4. CDR1 and CDR2 from the germline V gene are SEHNR and FQNEAQ (reference sequence). CDR3 amino acids: CASSLTGLAESYNEQFF. CDR3 nucleotide sequence: TGTGCCAGCAGCTTAACGGGACTAGCGGAATCCTACAATGAGCAGTTCTTC.

The V and J genes are TRBV9 and TRBJ1-2; D is uncertain. CDR1 and CDR2 from the germline V gene are SGDLS and YYNGEE. V lost 0 bases, J lost 4 bases, and 7 bases lay in between. The CDR3 runs to 13 residues. CDR3 region: CASSVGWGYGYTF. The CDR3 region has the DNA TGTGCCAGCAGCGTAGGATGGGGCTATGGCTACACCTTC.

V usage is TRBV9 and J usage is TRBJ2-1, with a tentative D call TRBD2 (5 bases). CDR1 is SGDLS and CDR2 is YYNGEE in the germline V gene. CDR3 length: 17 residues. Deletions cut 1 base from V and 5 bases from J, with 19 bases between. CDR3 DNA: TGTGCCAGCAGCGTACGAGGGAGTTTGTTAACCCACAATGAGCAGTTCTTC. Translating gives CASSVRGSLLTHNEQFF.

This chain connects TRBV11-3 to TRBJ2-3; D perhaps matches TRBD2 (5 bases). This CDR3 has 14 amino acids. The germline V gene encodes CDR1 SGHNT and CDR2 YENEEA. V was shortened by 1 base and J by 6 bases, with 11 bases between the two germline ends. CDR3 sequence: CASSLAASSDTQYF. For the CDR3, the DNA is TGTGCCAGCAGCTTAGCGGCTAGCAGTGATACGCAGTATTTT.

The chain uses TRBV5-4 and TRBJ1-1, with D tentatively TRBD1 (5 bases). Germline V CDR1 and CDR2: SGHNT, YYREEE (reference sequence). The CDR3 runs 15 residues. Trimming pared 0 bases from V and 1 base from J, leaving 10 bases between. In DNA, the CDR3 is TGTGCCAGCAGCTTGGGAGGGGTGGCGAACACTGAAGCTTTCTTT. Its translation: CASSLGGVANTEAFF.

This chain uses TRBV11-2 with TRBJ2-3, with D unresolved. The CDR3 has 14 amino acids. Trimming cost V 4 bases and J 2 bases, with 10 bases left between them. CDR1 SGHAT and CDR2 FQNNGV come from the germline V gene. The CDR3 loop reads CASSSYALTDTQYF. As DNA, the CDR3 is TGTGCCAGCAGCTCTTATGCCCTCACAGATACGCAGTATTTT.

The genes are TRBV28 and TRBJ1-1, with D uncertain. The CDR3 is 13 residues long. V was clipped by 7 bases and J by 2 bases, with 11 bases between them. The germline CDR1 and CDR2 sequences are MDHEN and SYDVKM. In DNA, the CDR3 is TGTGCCAGCACCTTGGGCGATAACACTGAAGCTTTCTTT. Translation: CASTLGDNTEAFF.

The V gene is TRBV19, the J gene TRBJ2-3, with 8 bases aligning to TRBD2. Germline values: CDR1 LNHDA, CDR2 SQIVND (reference sequence). The V segment lost 5 bases and the J segment 6 bases; nucleotides outside the gene matches: 13. The length of the CDR3 is 16 residues. The CDR3 coding sequence is TGTGCCAGTAGTGCCCGGACTAGCAGAGTTTGGGATACGCAGTATTTT. This encodes CASSARTSRVWDTQYF.

J is TRBJ2-2 and V is TRBV6-5; D is ambiguous. The V end was cut by 2 bases, the J end by 1 base, with 5 bases between. This CDR3 spans 14 amino acids. Looked up from germline, CDR1 is MNHEY and CDR2 is SVGAGI. The chain's CDR3 is CASSYLRNTGELFF. The CDR3 DNA reads TGTGCCAGCAGTTACCTCCGGAACACCGGGGAGCTGTTTTTT.

The rearrangement links TRBV6-5 to TRBJ1-1; no clear D gene. Trimming left V 7 bases short and J 9 bases short, with 15 bases between. Germline lookup yields CDR1 MNHEY and CDR2 SVGAGI. This CDR3 is 12 amino acids long. CDR3 sequence (DNA): TGTGCCAGCACCTTCACGACCACCCAAGCTTTCTTT. The encoded protein is CASTFTTTQAFF.

This sequence joins TRBV19 and TRBJ1-2; 7 bases match TRBD1. Germline trimming cut 10 bases from V and 0 bases from J; bases unmatched to any gene: 11. This CDR3 comprises 15 residues. Looked up from germline, CDR1 is LNHDA and CDR2 is SQIVND (reference sequence). The CDR3: CATRPGQSANYGYTF. For the CDR3, the DNA is TGTGCCACCCGCCCGGGACAGTCCGCTAACTATGGCTACACCTTC.

The gene calls are TRBV19 and TRBJ2-4, with 8 bases fitting TRBD2. The V segment lost 6 bases and the J segment 1 base; nucleotides outside the gene matches: 5. Germline CDR1 and CDR2: LNHDA and SQIVND (reference sequence). This CDR3 contains 15 residues. CDR3 protein: CASRAGGLAKNIQYF. CDR3 in DNA: TGTGCCAGTAGGGCGGGGGGACTCGCCAAAAACATTCAGTACTTC.

J is TRBJ2-7 and V is TRBV10-3, with 10 positions matching TRBD1. Trimming removed 10 bases from V and 3 bases from J; junction bases left unmatched: 18. Germline loops: CDR1 ENHRY, CDR2 SYGVKD. This CDR3 is built from 17 residues. The CDR3 region has the DNA TGTGCCACCACCGGTGGGACAGGGGCGCCTCTCGGCTACGAGCAGTACTTC. It translates to CATTGGTGAPLGYEQYF.